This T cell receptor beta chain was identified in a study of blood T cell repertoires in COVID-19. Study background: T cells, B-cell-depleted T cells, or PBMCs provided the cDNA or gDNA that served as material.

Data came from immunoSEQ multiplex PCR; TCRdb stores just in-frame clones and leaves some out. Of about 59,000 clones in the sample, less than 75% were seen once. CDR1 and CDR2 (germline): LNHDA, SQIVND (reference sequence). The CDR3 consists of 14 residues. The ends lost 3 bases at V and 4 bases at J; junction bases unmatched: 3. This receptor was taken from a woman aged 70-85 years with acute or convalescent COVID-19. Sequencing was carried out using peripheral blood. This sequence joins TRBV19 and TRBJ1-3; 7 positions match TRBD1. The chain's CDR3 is CASSIRTGGNTIYF. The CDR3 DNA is TGTGCCAGTAGTATCCGGACAGGCGGAAACACCATATATTTT.